Each of the 17 T cell receptor beta chains below was sequenced from the same sample in a study of OX40 agonist ivuxolimab in advanced cancers. Method: immunoSEQ multiplex PCR; TCRdb's copy keeps in-frame clones and lacks some. The table records about 160,000 clones, approximately 94% of them present only once. The sequenced sample was CD4+ or CD8+ T cells sorted from blood, obtained in a trial of the OX40 agonist ivuxolimab. These receptors were taken from an adult with an advanced solid tumor such as melanoma, head and neck, liver or kidney cancer.

This chain connects TRBV18 to TRBJ1-5; a weak D match, TRBD1 (5 bases). From germline, CDR1 is KGHSH and CDR2 LQKENI. The CDR3 covers 15 residues. Trimming pared 2 bases from V and 4 bases from J, leaving 12 bases between. CDR3 amino acids: CASSPEGVGNQPQHF. CDR3 bases: TGTGCCAGCTCACCAGAAGGGGTAGGGAATCAGCCCCAGCATTTT.

The chain uses TRBV29-1 and TRBJ1-5, with D perhaps matching TRBD1 (6 bases). Germline V gene data show CDR1 as SQVTM and CDR2 as ANQGSEA. CDR3 length: 14 amino acids. Trimming cost V 7 bases and J 7 bases, with 20 bases left between them. DNA for the CDR3: TGCAGCGCCACCTTAAGGGGGAAAGGGCAGCCCCAGCATTTT. It encodes CSATLRGKGQPQHF. Full variable domain (remainder filled in from reference TRBV29-1 and TRBJ1-5): SAVISQKPSRDICQRGTSLTIQCQVDSQVTMMFWYRQQPGQSLTLIATANQGSEATYESGFVIDKFPISRPNLTFSTLTVSNMSPEDSSIYLCSATLRGKGQPQHFGDGTRLSIL.

J is TRBJ2-7 and V is TRBV7-2; 10 positions agree with TRBD2. Unmatched junction bases numbered 14, after V lost 7 bases and J lost 5 bases. CDR3 length: 16 amino acids. Germline V CDR1 and CDR2: SGHTA, FQGNSA. The CDR3 DNA follows: TGTGCCAGCAACCCACTCGGCCTAGCGGGAGTCAACGAGCAGTACTTC. It is translated as CASNPLGLAGVNEQYF.

The table lists this clone with a few counts. V is TRBV6-5 and J is TRBJ2-1, with D maybe TRBD1 (6 bases). The CDR3 loop spans 15 amino acids. V gave up 6 bases and J gave up 0 bases, with 12 bases separating them. Germline V gene sequence: CDR1 MNHEY, CDR2 SVGAGI. CDR3 sequence (DNA): TGTGCCAGCAGCCGGGACACCTACTCCTACAATGAGCAGTTCTTC. Translation gives CASSRDTYSYNEQFF.

J is TRBJ2-3 and V is TRBV28; 12 positions match TRBD2. Germline loops: CDR1 MDHEN, CDR2 SYDVKM. J gave up 6 bases and V 4 bases, and 8 bases lay outside the gene matches. The length of the CDR3 is 16 residues. The CDR3 is CASSSSSGGAVDTQYF. CDR3 nucleotides: TGTGCCAGCAGTTCCTCTAGCGGGGGGGCCGTTGATACGCAGTATTTT.

The V gene is TRBV5-1, the J gene TRBJ2-3; 11 bases agree with TRBD1. Germline CDR1 and CDR2: SGHRS and YFSETQ. Germline trimming cut 5 bases from V and 4 bases from J; bases unmatched to any gene: 6. This CDR3 region has 15 residues. CDR3 protein: CASRIGTGGPDTQYF. The CDR3 bases are TGCGCCAGCAGAATAGGGACAGGGGGGCCAGATACGCAGTATTTT.

The chain recombines TRBV11-3 with TRBJ1-3, with a possible D match to TRBD1 (6 bases). The CDR3 covers 15 residues. Trimming cost V 1 base and J 4 bases, with 11 bases left between them. Germline-derived CDR1 and CDR2 are SGHNT and YENEEA. The CDR3 reads CASSLGGRGGNTIYF. The CDR3 DNA follows: TGTGCCAGCAGCTTAGGGGGCAGGGGCGGAAACACCATATATTTT.

This rearrangement joins TRBV10-3 to TRBJ1-5, with 7 nucleotides matching TRBD1. This CDR3 has 14 amino acids. CDR1 is ENHRY and CDR2 is SYGVKD in the germline V gene. J lost 0 bases, V lost 8 bases, and 4 bases had no gene match. Here the CDR3 reads CAIGTEASNQPQHF. CDR3 sequence (DNA): TGTGCCATCGGGACAGAGGCTAGCAATCAGCCCCAGCATTTT.

This chain links TRBV28 with TRBJ2-6; weak D call: TRBD1 (6 bases). CDR1 and CDR2 from the germline V gene are MDHEN and SYDVKM. Between the trimmed V and J ends, which lost 8 bases and 4 bases, there was a span of 9 bases. The CDR3 has 13 amino acids. The CDR3 DNA is TGTGCCAGCCACAGGGCCGGGGCCAACGTCCTGACTTTC. Translation gives CASHRAGANVLTF.

This chain links TRBV7-2 with TRBJ2-5; D is unresolved. Per germline, CDR1 SGHTA and CDR2 FQGNSA. CDR3 length equals 15 residues. Trimming removed 5 bases at V and 0 bases at J, with 13 bases between. Here the CDR3 reads CASSLGPNHQETQYF. The CDR3 nucleotides read TGTGCCAGCAGCCTCGGGCCAAATCACCAAGAGACCCAGTACTTC.

The genes are TRBV5-4 and TRBJ2-2; D uncertain. V gave up 3 bases and J gave up 4 bases, with 13 bases separating them. Germline CDR1 is SGHNT and CDR2 is YYREEE (reference sequence). The length of the CDR3 is 15 residues. For the CDR3, the DNA is TGTGCCAGCAGCTCAGCCGTAGTGGGCACCGGGGAGCTGTTTTTT. Encoded protein: CASSSAVVGTGELFF. Combining the CDR3 with reference TRBV5-4 and TRBJ2-2 gives the whole variable domain ETGVTQSPTHLIKTRGQQVTLRCSSQSGHNTVSWYQQALGQGPQFIFQYYREEENGRGNFPPRFSGLQFPNYSSELNVNALELDDSALYLCASSSAVVGTGELFFGEGSRLTVL.

The V call is TRBV2, the J call TRBJ2-2; D is possibly TRBD1 (6 bases). V was trimmed by 5 bases and J by 0 bases, leaving 13 bases between them. The CDR3 extends over 16 amino acids. Per the germline V gene, CDR1 is SNHLY and CDR2 is FYNNEI. CDR3 protein: CASSRTAATNTGELFF. Written as DNA, the CDR3 is TGTGCCAGCAGTAGGACAGCCGCAACGAACACCGGGGAGCTGTTTTTT.

This chain joins TRBV5-1 and TRBJ2-3; the D gene is possibly TRBD2 (5 bases). The V end was cut by 0 bases, the J end by 2 bases, with 25 bases between. The CDR3 sequence is 20 residues long. Looked up from germline, CDR1 is SGHRS and CDR2 is YFSETQ. CDR3 DNA: TGCGCCAGCAGCTTGGAAGGTAGGGAGACTGCAACCTACTCCACAGATACGCAGTATTTT. Protein: CASSLEGRETATYSTDTQYF.

The genes are TRBV29-1 and TRBJ1-1, with D possibly matching TRBD1 (6 bases). V was cut by 4 bases and J by 7 bases, with 10 bases left in between. The CDR3 length is 11 residues. Germline V gene lookup returns CDR1 SQVTM and CDR2 ANQGSEA. This chain's CDR3 is CSVVGAGEAFF. CDR3 nucleotide sequence: TGCAGCGTTGTGGGGGCGGGTGAAGCTTTCTTT. The variable domain in full, completed from reference TRBV29-1 and TRBJ1-1, reads SAVISQKPSRDICQRGTSLTIQCQVDSQVTMMFWYRQQPGQSLTLIATANQGSEATYESGFVIDKFPISRPNLTFSTLTVSNMSPEDSSIYLCSVVGAGEAFFGQGTRLTVV.

The chain uses TRBV28 and TRBJ2-7; TRBD1 matches 8 bases. With V trimmed by 6 bases and J by 4 bases, 5 bases remained unmatched. CDR3 length: 13 residues. Germline V gives CDR1 MDHEN, CDR2 SYDVKM. The CDR3: CASSQGARYEQYF. The CDR3 coding sequence is TGTGCCAGCAGCCAGGGGGCGCGGTACGAGCAGTACTTC. Full variable domain (missing parts from reference TRBV28 and TRBJ2-7): DVKVTQSSRYLVKRTGEKVFLECVQDMDHENMFWYRQDPGLGLRLIYFSYDVKMKEKGDIPEGYSVSREKKERFSLILESASTNQTSMYLCASSQGARYEQYFGPGTRLTVT.

V gene TRBV9 combines with J gene TRBJ2-5; TRBD2 aligns across 7 bases. The CDR3 contains 14 residues. Germline assignment: CDR1 SGDLS and CDR2 YYNGEE. The trim removed 4 bases at V and 5 bases at J, leaving 8 bases unmatched. CDR3: CASSFLPGGETQYF. CDR3 DNA: TGTGCCAGCAGCTTTTTGCCCGGGGGGGAGACCCAGTACTTC.

The chain couples TRBV11-2 to TRBJ2-1; possible D gene TRBD2, 6 bases. This CDR3 spans 16 amino acids. V was cut by 7 bases and J by 0 bases, with 16 bases left in between. Germline-derived CDR1 and CDR2 are SGHAT and FQNNGV. This CDR3 is CASTSGAGSSYNEQFF. The CDR3 nucleotides are TGTGCCAGCACCTCCGGGGCGGGATCCTCCTACAATGAGCAGTTCTTC.